Each of the 28 T cell receptor beta chains below was sequenced from the same sample in a study of identical twins. TCRdb ran MiXCR on the 5' RACE reads and lists one entry per CDR3 protein. The sample has 100,000 to 110,000 distinct CDR3 sequences, 5.9% seen once. The specimen was memory T cells sorted from blood. All receptors derive from a woman aged 45-65 years in good health.

In its sample, this clonotype was seen many times. The chain employs TRBV5-6 and TRBJ2-7; TRBD2 agrees at 7 bases. Germline V gene lookup returns CDR1 SGHDT and CDR2 YYEEEE. The CDR3 has 17 residues. Trimming removed 4 bases from V and 3 bases from J; junction bases left unmatched: 16. CDR3 sequence reads: CASSEGLTRLPIYEQYV. The CDR3 DNA sequence: TGTGCCAGCAGCGAGGGACTAACCCGGCTCCCTATCTACGAGCAGTACGTC.

This rearrangement joins TRBV19 to TRBJ2-7; 7 bases agree with TRBD1. Germline CDR1 is LNHDA and CDR2 is SQIVND (reference sequence). The CDR3 sequence is 15 residues long. V was clipped by 5 bases and J by 4 bases; unmatched bases: 11. CDR3 amino acids: CASSFNTGQFYEQYF. DNA of the CDR3: TGTGCCAGTAGTTTTAATACGGGACAGTTTTACGAGCAGTACTTC.

Only a few counts were recorded for this clonotype. This chain links TRBV20-1 with TRBJ1-4, with D maybe TRBD1 (5 bases). This CDR3 is 15 amino acids long. In germline, CDR1 is DFQATT, CDR2 SNEGSKA (reference sequence). Trimming shortened V by 4 bases and J by 7 bases, and 19 bases separated the two germline ends. Written as DNA, the CDR3 is TGCAGTGCTATTGATGTGGGAGGGGACGGTGAAAAACTGTTTTTT. Its protein product is CSAIDVGGDGEKLFF.

This clonotype has at least ten counts. The V gene is TRBV11-2, the J gene TRBJ2-1; TRBD2 is a possible D gene (5 bases). Trimming left V 5 bases short and J 2 bases short, with 13 bases between. This CDR3 is built from 15 residues. Germline CDR1 and CDR2: SGHAT and FQNNGV. The CDR3, as DNA: TGTGCCAGCAGCCACAGCGGTAGAACCTACAATGAGCAGTTCTTC. It specifies CASSHSGRTYNEQFF.

This clonotype was picked up many times. V is TRBV28 and J is TRBJ1-2; TRBD1 is a possible D gene (6 bases). The ends were cut back, 3 bases at V and 7 bases at J, with 24 bases in the middle. The CDR3 spans 17 residues. Per germline, CDR1 MDHEN and CDR2 SYDVKM. The CDR3 sequence is CASSLVLGASEGSGYTF. CDR3 in DNA: TGTGCCAGCAGTTTGGTCCTGGGGGCGAGTGAAGGCTCTGGCTACACCTTC.

This clonotype rates as medium-sized. J is TRBJ2-1 and V is TRBV27; tentatively, D is TRBD1 (6 bases). The V end lost 2 bases, the J end lost 6 bases, and 8 bases lay between the germline ends. There are 13 residues in the CDR3. Germline V gene sequence: CDR1 MNHEY, CDR2 SMNVEV (reference sequence). CDR3 region: CASSLRGGNEQFF. The DNA of the CDR3 is TGTGCCAGCAGTTTAAGAGGGGGCAATGAGCAGTTCTTC.

Concerning this clonotype itself: Lacking the conserved final phenylalanine or tryptophan, this CDR3 likely reflects a read error. The limits of the CDR3 on the DNA are not certain, so only TCRdb's listed CDR3 is given. The chain combines TRBV7-9 with TRBJ1-4; the table's D gene call, TRBD1, was not cross checked with the DNA. Termini included, the CDR3 measures 15 amino acids. Germline V CDR1 and CDR2: SEHNR, FQNEAQ (reference sequence). This CDR3 is CASSPYGTGAEKLLY.

V usage is TRBV7-8 and J usage is TRBJ2-6; TRBD1 or TRBD2 may be the D gene (5 bases each). Germline V gene lookup returns CDR1 SGHVS and CDR2 FQNEAQ. V was shortened by 5 bases and J by 1 base, with 12 bases between the two germline ends. This CDR3 region has 16 residues. CDR3 bases: TGTGCCAGCAGCCCTTGGGGCGGGTCTGGGGCCAACGTCCTGACTTTC. Translated: CASSPWGGSGANVLTF.

At least ten counts were recorded for this clonotype. This chain connects TRBV7-2 to TRBJ2-1, with D hard to call. Trimming removed 2 bases from V and 9 bases from J, with 14 bases in between. The length of the CDR3 is 14 residues. Germline V gene data show CDR1 as SGHTA and CDR2 as FQGNSA. In DNA, the CDR3 is TGTGCCAGCAGCTTACAAGAGTCGTTTGGTGAGCAGTTCTTC. It yields the protein CASSLQESFGEQFF.

The chain has TRBV7-8 and TRBJ1-5; unclear D gene. Per the germline V gene, CDR1 is SGHVS and CDR2 is FQNEAQ. The CDR3 is made up of 13 amino acids. The V gene lost 3 bases and the J gene lost 5 bases, with 8 bases spanning the gap. The CDR3 nucleotides read TGTGCCAGCAGCTTGGCTAGGGATCAGCCCCAGCATTTT. This codes for CASSLARDQPQHF.

This clonotype was detected ten times or more. The chain recombines TRBV5-1 with TRBJ1-4, with TRBD1 matching over 7 bases. CDR1 is SGHRS and CDR2 is YFSETQ in the germline V gene. V dropped 4 bases and J dropped 3; count of bases not matched to a gene: 3. The CDR3 contains 14 residues. CDR3 amino acids: CASSLRGANEKLFF. As DNA, the CDR3 is TGCGCCAGCAGCCTCAGGGGGGCTAATGAAAAACTGTTTTTT.

The chain employs TRBV27 and TRBJ2-1; 10 positions match TRBD1. The CDR3 is 15 residues long. J lost 9 bases, V lost 6 bases, and 11 bases had no gene match. Germline loops: CDR1 MNHEY, CDR2 SMNVEV (reference sequence). This chain's CDR3 is CASRPDRGPRSEQFF. The CDR3, as DNA: TGTGCCAGCAGACCAGACAGGGGGCCTCGTAGTGAGCAGTTCTTC.

The chain combines TRBV7-2 with TRBJ2-2; 11 nucleotides match TRBD1. J was trimmed by 5 bases and V by 6 bases; bases with no gene match: 5. The CDR3 loop spans 15 amino acids. Per the germline V gene, CDR1 is SGHTA and CDR2 is FQGNSA. The CDR3 DNA reads as TGTGCCAGCAGGAGGGACAGGGGGTTAACCGGGGAGCTGTTTTTT. Translating it yields CASRRDRGLTGELFF. Together with reference TRBV7-2 and TRBJ2-2, the CDR3 gives the full variable domain: GAGVSQSPSNKVTEKGKDVELRCDPISGHTALYWYRQSLGQGLEFLIYFQGNSAPDKSGLPSDRFSAERTGGSVSTLTIQRTQQEDSAVYLCASRRDRGLTGELFFGEGSRLTVL.

The chain has TRBV19 and TRBJ1-2; D is unclear. The CDR3 loop spans 11 amino acids. Between the trimmed V and J ends, which lost 4 bases and 6 bases, there was a span of 6 bases. Germline CDR1 LNHDA, CDR2 SQIVND (reference sequence). Here the CDR3 reads CASSNQDGYTF. The DNA for the CDR3 is TGTGCCAGTAGTAACCAAGATGGCTACACCTTC.

This clonotype showed up many times. The chain couples TRBV7-8 to TRBJ2-7, with D tentatively TRBD2 (6 bases). The CDR3 runs 16 residues. Germline CDR1 and CDR2: SGHVS and FQNEAQ. Between the trimmed V and J ends, which lost 5 bases and 2 bases, there was a span of 19 bases. CDR3 in amino acids: CASSNKLGLKPYEQYF. The CDR3, as DNA: TGTGCCAGCAGCAACAAACTGGGACTCAAACCCTACGAGCAGTACTTC.

This clonotype was seen many times. The V and J genes are TRBV2 and TRBJ2-5; 7 bases are shared with TRBD2. The CDR3 contains 11 residues. Per the germline V gene, CDR1 is SNHLY and CDR2 is FYNNEI. The ends lost 6 bases at V and 5 bases at J; junction bases unmatched: 0. The CDR3 here is CASRGGETQYF. The CDR3 DNA sequence: TGTGCCAGCAGGGGGGGGGAGACCCAGTACTTC.

In its sample, this clonotype was seen many times. The gene calls are TRBV29-1 and TRBJ2-2; D is uncertain. There are 13 residues in the CDR3. Trimming removed 7 bases at V and 0 bases at J, with 9 bases between. Germline V gene data show CDR1 as SQVTM and CDR2 as ANQGSEA. The CDR3 DNA reads as TGCAGCGGAAGTCTAGCGAACACCGGGGAGCTGTTTTTT. Protein sequence: CSGSLANTGELFF.

This clonotype was recorded at least ten times. The rearrangement links TRBV29-1 to TRBJ2-5; 11 bases fit TRBD2. Germline CDR1 reads SQVTM; CDR2 reads ANQGSEA. This CDR3 comprises 15 residues. The V and J ends lost 4 bases and 5 bases, in that order; junction bases with no gene match: 9. The CDR3 sequence: CSVVRTGLAAETQYF. The CDR3 nucleotides read TGCAGCGTTGTCCGGACGGGACTAGCGGCGGAGACCCAGTACTTC. The entire variable domain, with the rest obtained from reference TRBV29-1 and TRBJ2-5, is as follows: SAVISQKPSRDICQRGTSLTIQCQVDSQVTMMFWYRQQPGQSLTLIATANQGSEATYESGFVIDKFPISRPNLTFSTLTVSNMSPEDSSIYLCSVVRTGLAAETQYFGPGTRLLVL.

The rearrangement uses TRBV2 and TRBJ1-1, with D tentatively TRBD1 (5 bases). Germline V CDR1 and CDR2: SNHLY, FYNNEI. Deletions cut 7 bases from V and 1 base from J, with 13 bases between. This CDR3 contains 14 residues. The CDR3 reads CASIRSDRNTEAFF. CDR3 bases: TGTGCCAGCATACGAAGCGACAGGAACACTGAAGCTTTCTTT.

The gene calls are TRBV20-1 and TRBJ1-5; no firm D call. This CDR3 spans 13 amino acids. Trimming removed 1 base at V and 5 bases at J, with 9 bases between. From germline, CDR1 is DFQATT and CDR2 SNEGSKA (reference sequence). The CDR3 nucleotides are TGCAGTGCTAGAGCCGGGAGAGATCAGCCCCAGCATTTT. It specifies CSARAGRDQPQHF.

The chain joins TRBV4-1 to TRBJ2-2; TRBD2 matches at 10 bases. Germline CDR1 is MGHRA and CDR2 is YSYEKL. V lost 5 bases, J lost 7 bases, and 7 bases stayed unmatched. The CDR3 covers 15 residues. CDR3 nucleotide sequence: TGCGCCAGCAGCTCACTAGCGGGACGGGGCGGGGAGCTGTTTTTT. The encoded protein is CASSSLAGRGGELFF.

This clonotype has a count of ten or more. The gene calls are TRBV19 and TRBJ2-7, with TRBD2 identical over 11 bases. Germline V gives CDR1 LNHDA, CDR2 SQIVND (reference sequence). The CDR3 has 22 amino acids. V shed 1 base and J 0 bases; nucleotides not matched to a gene: 20. CDR3 coding DNA: TGTGCCAGTAGTATAGTGGGAGGGGGTGAAGGGACTAGCGGCACTTACTCCTACGAGCAGTACGTC. Protein product: CASSIVGGGEGTSGTYSYEQYV.

This clonotype was counted at least ten times. This sequence joins TRBV21-1 and TRBJ2-7; TRBD2 is the table's D call, not checked against the DNA. TRBV21-1 is a pseudogene. This CDR3 is built from 18 residues. The CDR3 loop reads CASSKTRGLAGATYEQYV. For the CDR3, the DNA is TGTGCCAGCAGCAAAACCCGTGGACTAGCGGGAGCGACCTACGAGCAGTACGTC.

This clonotype was counted ten times or more. The V and J genes are TRBV6-1 and TRBJ2-2; D ambiguous. Trimming left V 8 bases short and J 3 bases short, with 4 bases between. The CDR3 has 11 amino acids. Germline loops: CDR1 MNHNS, CDR2 SASEGT. CDR3 loop: CASQDTGELFF. DNA for the CDR3: TGTGCCAGCCAAGACACCGGGGAGCTGTTTTTT.

This clonotype has more than one count but fewer than ten. The genes are TRBV11-3 and TRBJ2-1; 11 bases fit TRBD2. Germline trimming cut 4 bases from V and 9 bases from J; bases unmatched to any gene: 5. This CDR3 is 14 amino acids long. In germline, CDR1 is SGHNT, CDR2 YENEEA. The CDR3 DNA reads TGTGCCAGCAGCTCGGGACTAGCGGCCCCTGAGCAGTTCTTC. Encoded protein: CASSSGLAAPEQFF.

A few counts support this clonotype. V and J are TRBV5-4 and TRBJ2-1; TRBD2 agrees at 13 bases. The CDR3 has 19 amino acids. With 4 bases clipped from V and 1 base from J, the junction kept 11 bases outside the gene matches. The V gene's germline CDR1 is SGHNT and CDR2 YYREEE (reference sequence). The CDR3 nucleotides read TGTGCCAGCAGCCCGCCGGGACTAGCGGGATTTATTTCCTACAATGAGCAGTTCTTC. This translates into CASSPPGLAGFISYNEQFF.

The chain has TRBV5-5 and TRBJ2-3, with a weak D call TRBD2 (5 bases). Between the trimmed V and J ends, which lost 0 bases and 4 bases, there was a span of 12 bases. The CDR3 runs 15 residues. Germline CDR1 SGHKS, CDR2 YYEKEE (reference sequence). CDR3 sequence: CASSLVLLAPDTQYF. CDR3 nucleotide sequence: TGTGCCAGCAGCTTGGTGTTGCTAGCTCCAGATACGCAGTATTTT.

This clonotype was seen many times. This chain joins TRBV7-2 and TRBJ2-1; possible D gene TRBD2, 5 bases. This CDR3 has 16 residues. Germline CDR1 SGHTA, CDR2 FQGNSA. Trimming left V 3 bases short and J 6 bases short, with 18 bases between. CDR3 region: CASSLPVRLAGNEQFF. In nucleotides, the CDR3 is TGTGCCAGCAGCTTGCCGGTAAGGCTAGCCGGCAATGAGCAGTTCTTC.